This T cell receptor beta chain was recorded in a study of blood T cell repertoires in COVID-19. The overall study: In each case, the material was cDNA or gDNA derived from T cells, B-cell-depleted T cells, or PBMCs.

Germline values: CDR1 GTSNPN, CDR2 SVGIG (reference sequence). V lost 8 bases, J lost 0 bases, and 14 bases lay in between. The CDR3 is made up of 13 amino acids. Sequencing was performed with immunoSEQ multiplex PCR; in TCRdb, only in-frame clones are kept and a portion is missing. Of approximately 280,000 clones in the sample, around 85% were seen once. The chain employs TRBV30 and TRBJ2-7, with TRBD1 as a possible D gene (5 bases). Sequencing was carried out using peripheral blood. This clonotype originated in a human donor with COVID-19, enrolled during active disease. The donor label of this sample is uncertain. CDR3 sequence reads: CATKGWRSYEQYF. The CDR3 coding sequence is TGTGCCACGAAGGGGTGGCGCTCCTACGAGCAGTACTTC.